This entry lists 17 T cell receptor beta chains sequenced from one sample in a study of shared clonotypes between healthy human individuals. TCRdb's table, derived via immunoSEQ multiplex PCR, lists solely in-frame clones and lacks some. Among about 2.4 million clones listed, over 85% were seen once. Sequencing was carried out using naive CD4+ T cells sorted from blood. Subset denoted: CD45RA+ positively selected. All receptors derive from a man between 18 and 29 years old in good health.

J is TRBJ1-1 and V is TRBV19; tentative D call: TRBD1 (5 bases). The germline V gene has CDR1 LNHDA and CDR2 SQIVND (reference sequence). This CDR3 has 16 residues. V lost 4 bases and J 1 base, leaving 16 bases between the germline ends. This CDR3 is CASSTWGRWANTEAFF. CDR3 coding DNA: TGTGCCAGTAGTACTTGGGGCCGGTGGGCGAACACTGAAGCTTTCTTT.

The chain employs TRBV6-5 and TRBJ1-6; 8 bases align to TRBD1. The CDR3 totals 14 residues. J was trimmed by 8 bases and V by 4 bases; bases with no gene match: 4. Germline assignment: CDR1 MNHEY and CDR2 SVGAGI. This CDR3 reads CASSSTGAHSPLHF. CDR3 DNA: TGTGCCAGCAGTTCGACAGGGGCCCATTCACCCCTCCACTTT.

The chain uses TRBV7-9 and TRBJ2-7, with D unclear. CDR3 size: 13 residues. CDR1 and CDR2 (germline): SEHNR, FQNEAQ (reference sequence). The V and J ends lost 4 bases and 3 bases respectively, with 10 bases between them. The DNA of the CDR3 is TGTGCCAGCAGCTCAGGAGTCCGCTACGAGCAGTACTTC. Amino acids: CASSSGVRYEQYF.

V is TRBV2 and J is TRBJ2-4, with D perhaps matching TRBD1 (6 bases). The germline V and J ends were trimmed by 8 bases and 4 bases, with 15 bases remaining between them. There are 14 residues in the CDR3. Germline assignment: CDR1 SNHLY and CDR2 FYNNEI. The CDR3 DNA reads TGTGCCAGCGCCGGGGTTCAGGGGAAAAACATTCAGTACTTC. Amino acids: CASAGVQGKNIQYF.

The chain uses TRBV14 and TRBJ2-1, with a possible D match to TRBD2 (5 bases). With 4 bases removed from V and 4 bases from J, the gap between germline ends came to 23 bases. Germline V gives CDR1 SGHDN, CDR2 FVKESK. This CDR3 has 18 amino acids. DNA of the CDR3: TGTGCCAGCAGCCCCGGGGTTGAGCGGAAAATCACATACAATGAGCAGTTCTTC. As protein: CASSPGVERKITYNEQFF. Complete variable domain (other parts from reference TRBV14 and TRBJ2-1): EAGVTQFPSHSVIEKGQTVTLRCDPISGHDNLYWYRRVMGKEIKFLLHFVKESKQDESGMPNNRFLAERTGGTYSTLKVQPAELEDSGVYFCASSPGVERKITYNEQFFGPGTRLTVL.

This clone was detected only once. The gene calls are TRBV18 and TRBJ2-3, with 14 bases lining up with TRBD2. This CDR3 comprises 16 residues. Germline-derived CDR1 and CDR2 are KGHSH and LQKENI. After removal of 6 bases from V and 6 bases from J, the junction contained 8 bases not matched to a gene. CDR3 in DNA: TGTGCCAGCTCCCAACCGGGACTAGCGGGGGTCGATACGCAGTATTTT. It translates to CASSQPGLAGVDTQYF.

The V and J genes are TRBV5-6 and TRBJ2-7; tentative D call: TRBD2 (6 bases). CDR3 length: 14 amino acids. V dropped 2 bases and J dropped 6 bases, with 15 bases sitting between them. Germline lookup yields CDR1 SGHDT and CDR2 YYEEEE. CDR3 nucleotides: TGTGCCAGCAGCTTTTCCGGGAGACTCTTCGAGCAGTACTTC. This gives the protein CASSFSGRLFEQYF.

The gene calls are TRBV30 and TRBJ1-4; 9 bases map to TRBD1. From germline, CDR1 is GTSNPN and CDR2 SVGIG (reference sequence). The CDR3 loop spans 15 amino acids. Germline trimming cut 0 bases from V and 6 bases from J; bases unmatched to any gene: 5. CDR3: CAWSVQTGGYEKLFF. The CDR3 DNA reads as TGTGCCTGGAGTGTACAGACAGGGGGATATGAAAAACTGTTTTTT.

J is TRBJ2-5 and V is TRBV5-6; the D is unclear. V lost 3 bases to trimming and J lost 4 bases, with 10 bases between them. The CDR3 length is 13 residues. Per germline, CDR1 SGHDT and CDR2 YYEEEE. The CDR3 region is CASSSRYLETQYF. DNA for the CDR3: TGTGCCAGCAGCTCGCGATATTTAGAGACCCAGTACTTC.

The J gene is TRBJ2-3, the V gene TRBV2; 9 bases agree with TRBD1. The junction had 16 bases not matched to a gene; V was cut back by 7 bases and J by 2 bases. This CDR3 is built from 18 residues. In germline, CDR1 is SNHLY, CDR2 FYNNEI. CDR3 DNA: TGTGCCAGCAAGGGACAGGGCCCAATAAAACTTTACACAGATACGCAGTATTTT. Residues: CASKGQGPIKLYTDTQYF.

This clone was detected a few times. The chain recombines TRBV30 with TRBJ1-1; the D is unclear. Germline CDR1 is GTSNPN and CDR2 is SVGIG (reference sequence). V lost 6 bases and J 0 bases, leaving 5 bases between the germline ends. The CDR3 runs 11 residues. The CDR3 loop is CACKMNTEAFF. As DNA, the CDR3 is TGTGCCTGTAAGATGAACACTGAAGCTTTCTTT.

The gene calls are TRBV11-2 and TRBJ1-5; 7 bases align to TRBD1. After removal of 5 bases from V and 1 base from J, the junction contained 5 bases not matched to a gene. This CDR3 contains 15 residues. Per the germline V gene, CDR1 is SGHAT and CDR2 is FQNNGV. The CDR3: CASSVGTASNQPQHF. The CDR3 nucleotides read TGTGCCAGCAGCGTAGGGACAGCCAGCAATCAGCCCCAGCATTTT.

Concerning this clone itself: The identical CDR3 is also encoded by other nucleotide sequences in the sample. The CDR3 sequence is CAWSVGRVYGYTF. As DNA, the CDR3 is TGTGCCTGGAGTGTTGGTAGGGTCTATGGCTACACCTTC. The chain is built from TRBV30 and TRBJ1-2; D is undetermined. With 0 bases removed from V and 4 bases from J, the gap between germline ends came to 9 bases. Germline values: CDR1 GTSNPN, CDR2 SVGIG (reference sequence). CDR3 size: 13 residues.

The chain links TRBV10-2 to TRBJ1-5, with a possible D match to TRBD1 (6 bases). Trimming pared 6 bases from V and 0 bases from J, leaving 9 bases between. The CDR3 is made up of 14 amino acids. Germline assignment: CDR1 WSHSY and CDR2 SAAADI. The CDR3 is CASRTGSSNQPQHF. The CDR3 DNA sequence: TGCGCCAGCAGAACAGGGAGTAGCAATCAGCCCCAGCATTTT.

The chain couples TRBV2 to TRBJ2-7, with D perhaps being TRBD1 or TRBD2 (5 bases each). Germline lookup yields CDR1 SNHLY and CDR2 FYNNEI. V was shortened by 6 bases and J by 6 bases, with 12 bases between the two germline ends. This CDR3 has 12 residues. The DNA of the CDR3 is TGTGCCAGCAGGATAACCGGGACCGAGCAGTACTTC. Protein product: CASRITGTEQYF.

The rearrangement links TRBV10-3 to TRBJ1-1; D unclear. From germline, CDR1 is ENHRY and CDR2 SYGVKD. The CDR3 consists of 12 residues. Trimming cost V 1 base and J 5 bases, with 5 bases left between them. The CDR3 protein is CAISEFRTEAFF. Here the CDR3 DNA reads TGTGCCATCAGTGAGTTCAGGACTGAAGCTTTCTTT.

The genes are TRBV6-1 and TRBJ2-3; D gene ambiguous. Trimming left V 1 base short and J 5 bases short, with 7 bases between. From germline, CDR1 is MNHNS and CDR2 SASEGT. CDR3 length: 13 residues. CDR3 sequence: CASSEGLGDTQYF. CDR3 DNA: TGTGCCAGCAGTGAAGGGTTGGGAGATACGCAGTATTTT.